These 21 T cell receptor beta chains were sequenced from one sample in a study of blood T cell repertoires in COVID-19. Repertoires were generated with immunoSEQ multiplex PCR, while TCRdb's copy carries only in-frame clones and drops some. The sample includes 100,000 or so clones, about 86% of them seen just once. Sequencing input: PBMCs or T cells enriched from blood (not recorded which). The receptor source for this set is a woman aged 45-59 years who had recovered from COVID-19.

V is TRBV28 and J is TRBJ1-5; perhaps TRBD1 as D (6 bases). The length of the CDR3 is 12 residues. Germline CDR1 and CDR2: MDHEN and SYDVKM. V was cut by 6 bases and J by 9 bases, with 12 bases left in between. As DNA, the CDR3 is TGTGCCAGCAGCCCCAGGGGATGGCCCCAGCATTTT. This encodes CASSPRGWPQHF. Looking up the rest from reference TRBV28 and TRBJ1-5 gives the full variable domain: DVKVTQSSRYLVKRTGEKVFLECVQDMDHENMFWYRQDPGLGLRLIYFSYDVKMKEKGDIPEGYSVSREKKERFSLILESASTNQTSMYLCASSPRGWPQHFGDGTRLSIL.

The chain employs TRBV28 and TRBJ2-2; no clear D gene. In germline, CDR1 is MDHEN, CDR2 SYDVKM. Trimming removed 4 bases at V and 4 bases at J, with 7 bases between. This CDR3 contains 13 residues. CDR3 residues: CASSSRVTGELFF. CDR3 in DNA: TGTGCCAGCAGTTCTCGAGTCACCGGGGAGCTGTTTTTT.

The V and J genes are TRBV27 and TRBJ1-2; 7 bases align to TRBD1. The germline CDR1 and CDR2 sequences are MNHEY and SMNVEV (reference sequence). The CDR3 consists of 13 residues. Trimming cost V 4 bases and J 2 bases; bases outside gene matches: 1. The CDR3 bases are TGTGCCAGCAGTTCGGACAGGAACTATGGCTACACCTTC. Residues: CASSSDRNYGYTF.

The CDR3 is CAWRDRGSYEQYF. CDR3 in DNA: TGTGCCTGGAGGGACAGGGGGTCCTACGAGCAGTACTTC. This chain joins TRBV30 and TRBJ2-7; TRBD1 matches at 10 bases. The germline V gene encodes CDR1 GTSNPN and CDR2 SVGIG (reference sequence). CDR3 size: 13 residues. Trimming cost V 3 bases and J 1 base; bases outside gene matches: 0.

The rearrangement links TRBV4-1 to TRBJ2-3; no clear D gene. The CDR3 is made up of 12 amino acids. CDR1 is MGHRA and CDR2 is YSYEKL in the germline V gene. V was shortened by 5 bases and J by 4 bases, with 7 bases between the two germline ends. In nucleotides, the CDR3 is TGCGCCAGCAGCGGTGAGGCAGATACGCAGTATTTT. It is translated as CASSGEADTQYF.

The chain has TRBV18 and TRBJ2-3, with D tentatively TRBD2 (6 bases). V gave up 3 bases and J gave up 2 bases, with 12 bases separating them. This CDR3 is 15 amino acids long. From germline, CDR1 is KGHSH and CDR2 LQKENI. The CDR3 spells CASSPTAGLTDTQYF. The CDR3 nucleotides are TGTGCCAGCTCACCCACGGCGGGACTCACAGATACGCAGTATTTT.

This rearrangement joins TRBV18 to TRBJ2-2, with 8 positions matching TRBD1. The CDR3 extends over 16 amino acids. CDR1 KGHSH and CDR2 LQKENI come from the germline V gene. Trimming at V came to 6 bases and at J to 5 bases, leaving 11 bases not matched to a gene. This CDR3 is CASSHPTGVRTGELFF. DNA for the CDR3: TGTGCCAGCTCCCACCCGACAGGGGTGAGGACCGGGGAGCTGTTTTTT.

The chain has TRBV30 and TRBJ2-7, with D tentatively TRBD1 (6 bases). V lost 0 bases and J 2 bases, leaving 14 bases between the germline ends. The CDR3 sequence is 15 residues long. Per the germline V gene, CDR1 is GTSNPN and CDR2 is SVGIG (reference sequence). The CDR3 reads CAWSVTGQGPYEQYF. The CDR3 DNA is TGTGCCTGGAGTGTAACGGGTCAGGGGCCCTACGAGCAGTACTTC.

There are a few counts of this clone. J is TRBJ2-2 and V is TRBV5-1, with a possible D match to TRBD2 (5 bases). The CDR3 extends over 13 amino acids. Per germline, CDR1 SGHRS and CDR2 YFSETQ. V was cut by 3 bases and J by 3 bases, with 6 bases left in between. The chain's CDR3 is CASSWRDTGELFF. CDR3 DNA: TGCGCCAGCAGCTGGCGGGACACCGGGGAGCTGTTTTTT.

The chain carries TRBV2 and TRBJ2-7, with TRBD1 as a possible D gene (5 bases). This CDR3 spans 13 amino acids. V was pared by 6 bases and J by 6 bases, with 15 bases between. Germline loops: CDR1 SNHLY, CDR2 FYNNEI. CDR3 DNA: TGTGCCAGCAGATGGTTACAGGAACGCGAGCAGTACTTC. It is translated as CASRWLQEREQYF. Supplemented by reference TRBV2 and TRBJ2-7, the full variable domain reads EPEVTQTPSHQVTQMGQEVILRCVPISNHLYFYWYRQILGQKVEFLVSFYNNEISEKSEIFDDQFSVERPDGSNFTLKIRSTKLEDSAMYFCASRWLQEREQYFGPGTRLTVT.

The chain employs TRBV24-1 and TRBJ1-1, with 9 bases identical to TRBD1. The CDR3 has 19 amino acids. The germline gives CDR1 KGHDR, CDR2 SFDVKD. Trimming cost V 3 bases and J 4 bases; bases outside gene matches: 17. CDR3 bases: TGTGCCACCAGTGATCCTCCCCACAGGGGGCATTCTGTTGGCACTGAAGCTTTCTTT. It specifies CATSDPPHRGHSVGTEAFF.

The V gene is TRBV19, the J gene TRBJ2-2; 7 positions agree with TRBD1. Trimming at V came to 7 bases and at J to 1 base, leaving 15 bases not matched to a gene. CDR1 is LNHDA and CDR2 is SQIVND in the germline V gene (reference sequence). The CDR3 sequence is 18 residues long. The CDR3 DNA reads TGTGCCAGTACCGCCCGGGACAGACCCCTTTTGAACACCGGGGAGCTGTTTTTT. Protein sequence: CASTARDRPLLNTGELFF.

The V call is TRBV28, the J call TRBJ2-1; 9 bases agree with TRBD2. This CDR3 comprises 16 residues. V lost 7 bases and J lost 7; bases outside the gene matches: 14. Per the germline V gene, CDR1 is MDHEN and CDR2 is SYDVKM. DNA of the CDR3: TGTGCCAGCAAACGGGGCGGGAGGGCCCGGGAAAATGAGCAGTTCTTC. Its translation: CASKRGGRARENEQFF.

This sequence joins TRBV10-3 and TRBJ1-6; no firm D call. Germline CDR1 reads ENHRY; CDR2 reads SYGVKD. The CDR3 is 15 residues long. The V end lost 2 bases, the J end lost 7 bases, and 12 bases lay between the germline ends. In nucleotides, the CDR3 is TGTGCCATCAGTGAGACGAGGGCGGGGAATTCACCCCTCCACTTT. This codes for CAISETRAGNSPLHF.

The chain links TRBV3-1 (or the pseudogene TRBV3-2) to TRBJ2-5; 7 bases map to TRBD1. Trimming cost V 4 bases and J 5 bases; bases outside gene matches: 13. This CDR3 spans 16 amino acids. Per the germline V gene, CDR1 is LGHDT and CDR2 is YNNKEL (reference sequence). The CDR3 loop is CASSPLLGGGGETQYF. Written as DNA, the CDR3 is TGTGCCAGCAGCCCTCTTTTAGGGGGCGGTGGTGAGACCCAGTACTTC.

This clone has just a few counts. The chain employs TRBV6-2 or TRBV6-3 and TRBJ2-3; 8 bases are shared with TRBD2. V lost 5 bases and J lost 1; bases outside the gene matches: 11. Germline V gives CDR1 MNHEY, CDR2 SVGEGT. The CDR3 has 17 residues. Here the CDR3 DNA reads TGTGCCAGCAGTGACCGGGGGGGCCTGGGGGGCACAGATACGCAGTATTTT. Protein: CASSDRGGLGGTDTQYF.

The chain has TRBV5-5 and TRBJ2-7, with a tentative D call TRBD1 (5 bases). CDR1 is SGHKS and CDR2 is YYEKEE in the germline V gene (reference sequence). Deletions cut 0 bases from V and 0 bases from J, with 13 bases between. This CDR3 spans 16 amino acids. As DNA, the CDR3 is TGTGCCAGCAGCTTGGCCCCTACAGGAAGCTCCTACGAGCAGTACTTC. Translating it yields CASSLAPTGSSYEQYF.

The chain combines TRBV7-2 with TRBJ1-1; no reliable D call. Per the germline V gene, CDR1 is SGHTA and CDR2 is FQGNSA. The V end was cut by 5 bases, the J end by 1 base, with 8 bases between. This CDR3 is built from 13 residues. In DNA form, the CDR3 reads TGTGCCAGCAGCCGCGGGAGGAACACTGAAGCTTTCTTT. It specifies CASSRGRNTEAFF. The whole variable domain, filled in from reference TRBV7-2 and TRBJ1-1, reads GAGVSQSPSNKVTEKGKDVELRCDPISGHTALYWYRQSLGQGLEFLIYFQGNSAPDKSGLPSDRFSAERTGGSVSTLTIQRTQQEDSAVYLCASSRGRNTEAFFGQGTRLTVV.

With respect to this clone: One junction end disagrees with the germline gene, perhaps due to a read error. DNA of the CDR3: TGTGCCAGCGGTTTTGGGGCGGACACTGAAGCTTTCTTT. This encodes CASGFGADTEAFF. The V call is TRBV28, the J call TRBJ1-1; D may be TRBD1 (5 bases). The CDR3 has 13 amino acids. Germline V gene data show CDR1 as MDHEN and CDR2 as SYDVKM.

The chain carries TRBV28 and TRBJ1-4; 7 bases are a match to TRBD1. CDR3 length: 16 residues. The germline gives CDR1 MDHEN, CDR2 SYDVKM. The J segment lost 1 base and the V segment lost 5 bases, leaving 7 bases of the junction unmatched. The CDR3 region is CASSTTGRGTNEKLFF. The DNA of the CDR3 is TGTGCCAGCAGTACGACAGGGAGAGGAACTAATGAAAAACTGTTTTTT.

This sequence joins TRBV5-6 and TRBJ1-3, with 9 bases identical to TRBD1. Germline V gene lookup returns CDR1 SGHDT and CDR2 YYEEEE. J lost 1 base, V lost 2 bases, and 7 bases had no gene match. This CDR3 comprises 17 residues. CDR3 loop: CASSFGPGTGSGNTIYF. The CDR3 coding sequence is TGTGCCAGCAGCTTTGGACCCGGGACAGGGTCTGGAAACACCATATATTTT.